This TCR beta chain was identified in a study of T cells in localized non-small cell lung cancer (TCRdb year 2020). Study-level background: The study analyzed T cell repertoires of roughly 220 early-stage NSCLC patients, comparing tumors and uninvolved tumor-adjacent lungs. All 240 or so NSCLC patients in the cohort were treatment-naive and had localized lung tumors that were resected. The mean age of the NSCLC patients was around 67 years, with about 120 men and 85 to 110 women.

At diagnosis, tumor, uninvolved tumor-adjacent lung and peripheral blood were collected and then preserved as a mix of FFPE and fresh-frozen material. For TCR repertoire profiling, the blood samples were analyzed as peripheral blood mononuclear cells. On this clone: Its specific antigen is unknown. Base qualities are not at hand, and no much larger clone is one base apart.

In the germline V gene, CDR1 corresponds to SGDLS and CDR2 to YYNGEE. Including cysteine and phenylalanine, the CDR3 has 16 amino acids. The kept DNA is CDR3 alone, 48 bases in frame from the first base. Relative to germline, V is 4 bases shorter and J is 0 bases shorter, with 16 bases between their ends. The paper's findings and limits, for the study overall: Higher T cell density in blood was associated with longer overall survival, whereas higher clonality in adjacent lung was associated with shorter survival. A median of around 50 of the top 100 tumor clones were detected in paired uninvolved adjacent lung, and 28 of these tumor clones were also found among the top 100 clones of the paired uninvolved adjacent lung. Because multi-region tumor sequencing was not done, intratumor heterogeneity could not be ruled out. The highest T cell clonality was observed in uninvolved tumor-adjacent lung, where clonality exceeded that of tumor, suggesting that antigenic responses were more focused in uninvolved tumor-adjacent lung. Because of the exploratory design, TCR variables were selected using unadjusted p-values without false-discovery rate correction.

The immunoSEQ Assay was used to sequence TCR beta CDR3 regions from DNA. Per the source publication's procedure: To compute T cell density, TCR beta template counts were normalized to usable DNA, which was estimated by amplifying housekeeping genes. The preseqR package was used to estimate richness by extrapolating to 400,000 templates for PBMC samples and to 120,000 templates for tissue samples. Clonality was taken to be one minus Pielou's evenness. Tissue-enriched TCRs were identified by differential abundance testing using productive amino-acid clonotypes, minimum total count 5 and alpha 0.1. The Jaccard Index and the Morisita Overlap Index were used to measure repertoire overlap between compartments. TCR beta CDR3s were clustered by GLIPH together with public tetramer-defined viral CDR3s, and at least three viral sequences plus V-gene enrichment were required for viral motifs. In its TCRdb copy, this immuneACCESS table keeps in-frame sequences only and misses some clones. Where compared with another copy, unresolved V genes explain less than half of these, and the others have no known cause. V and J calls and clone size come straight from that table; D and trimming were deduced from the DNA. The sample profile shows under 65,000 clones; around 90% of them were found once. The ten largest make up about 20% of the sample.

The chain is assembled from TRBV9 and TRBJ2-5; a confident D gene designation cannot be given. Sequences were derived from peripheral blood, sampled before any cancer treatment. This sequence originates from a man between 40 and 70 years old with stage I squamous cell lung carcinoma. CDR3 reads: CASSPSADGYQETQYF. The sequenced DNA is TGTGCCAGCAGCCCGAGCGCCGATGGATACCAAGAGACCCAGTACTTC.